The 16 T cell receptor beta chains listed next were all sequenced from one sample in a study of cytomegalovirus exposure and HLA in healthy donors. PCR employed 60 Vbeta and 13 Jbeta primers. Method: immunoSEQ multiplex PCR; TCRdb's copy keeps in-frame clones and lacks some. The sample lists roughly 200,000 clones, 70% occurring once. The sequenced sample was PBMCs. These receptors all come from a man in his forties in good health and CMV-seropositive.

The rearrangement joins TRBV18 to TRBJ2-7; 7 bases line up with TRBD1. CDR1 KGHSH and CDR2 LQKENI come from the germline V gene. V lost 6 bases and J lost 6; bases outside the gene matches: 17. This CDR3 spans 16 amino acids. Written as DNA, the CDR3 is TGTGCCAGCTCGCCTCGACCGGGACAGAGCCGGGCCGAGCAGTACTTC. It is translated as CASSPRPGQSRAEQYF.

The V call is TRBV2, the J call TRBJ1-3; unclear D gene. The CDR3 runs to 14 residues. The V end was cut by 4 bases, the J end by 2 bases, with 9 bases between. Germline assignment: CDR1 SNHLY and CDR2 FYNNEI. CDR3 protein: CASSAGDTGNTIYF. The DNA of the CDR3 is TGTGCCAGCAGTGCGGGAGACACTGGAAACACCATATATTTT.

V and J are TRBV2 and TRBJ1-6; 7 nucleotides line up with TRBD1. This CDR3 has 14 amino acids. Germline V gives CDR1 SNHLY, CDR2 FYNNEI. V shed 6 bases, J shed 5 bases, and the junction held 4 bases outside the gene matches. CDR3 amino acids: CASRRTGNNSPLHF. CDR3 nucleotide sequence: TGTGCCAGCAGGCGGACAGGAAATAATTCACCCCTCCACTTT.

The chain carries TRBV11-2 and TRBJ1-1; no reliable D call. Trimming removed 0 bases at V and 11 bases at J, with 16 bases between. CDR3 length equals 14 residues. Germline V gene lookup returns CDR1 SGHAT and CDR2 FQNNGV. The CDR3 region is CASSLDHGEVAAFF. The CDR3 DNA is TGTGCCAGCAGCTTAGATCATGGGGAGGTGGCCGCTTTCTTT.

This clone has a handful of counts. The chain joins TRBV6-6 to TRBJ1-2, with 8 bases lining up with TRBD1. Germline lookup yields CDR1 MNHNY and CDR2 SVGAGI (reference sequence). After removal of 6 bases from V and 0 bases from J, the junction contained 6 bases not matched to a gene. CDR3 length: 15 amino acids. For the CDR3, the DNA is TGTGCCAGCAGGGACAGGGCCATCTCTAACTATGGCTACACCTTC. Its protein is CASRDRAISNYGYTF.

The CDR3 loop is CASMSDSNQPQHF. DNA of the CDR3: TGTGCCAGCATGAGTGATAGCAATCAGCCCCAGCATTTT. The gene calls are TRBV6-1 and TRBJ1-5; no firm D call. Trimming took off 7 bases at V and 0 bases at J, with 7 bases between the two ends. The CDR3 sequence is 13 residues long. Germline CDR1 reads MNHNS; CDR2 reads SASEGT.

This clone was recorded only once. The chain carries TRBV6-5 and TRBJ2-7; D gene unclear. Germline values: CDR1 MNHEY, CDR2 SVGAGI. The CDR3 runs to 12 residues. V was cut by 10 bases and J by 2 bases, with 12 bases left in between. The DNA for the CDR3 is TGTGCCACTGGTGCCTATGCCTACGAGCAGTACTTC. This codes for CATGAYAYEQYF.

In the case of this clone: The sample carries other DNA sequences with the same CDR3. This rearrangement joins TRBV6-1 to TRBJ1-3; D gene unclear. Trimming left V 0 bases short and J 0 bases short, with 6 bases between. The CDR3 is 15 residues long. Germline CDR1 and CDR2: MNHNS and SASEGT. The CDR3 nucleotides read TGTGCCAGCAGTGAAGCCGGAGGCTCTGGAAACACCATATATTTT. It encodes CASSEAGGSGNTIYF.

The chain employs TRBV2 and TRBJ1-1; the D gene is possibly TRBD1 (5 bases). Germline V lookup: CDR1 SNHLY, CDR2 FYNNEI. The CDR3 covers 12 residues. Trimming removed 3 bases at V and 4 bases at J, with 6 bases between. For the CDR3, the DNA is TGTGCCAGCAGTGATCAGGGCACTGAAGCTTTCTTT. Encoded protein: CASSDQGTEAFF.

This clone was found a few times. V usage is TRBV5-6 and J usage is TRBJ1-2; the D is unclear. The V gene's germline CDR1 is SGHDT and CDR2 YYEEEE. Trimming stripped 0 bases from V and 8 bases from J, with 11 bases between. This CDR3 has 13 residues. The CDR3 loop reads CASSLAGAGGYTF. CDR3 sequence (DNA): TGTGCCAGCAGCTTGGCCGGTGCAGGAGGCTACACCTTC.

The J gene is TRBJ1-5, the V gene TRBV7-9; 7 nucleotides agree with TRBD1. With 5 bases clipped from V and 6 bases from J, the junction kept 4 bases outside the gene matches. The V gene's germline CDR1 is SEHNR and CDR2 FQNEAQ (reference sequence). This CDR3 is 13 amino acids long. For the CDR3, the DNA is TGTGCCAGCAGCGCAGGGGGTCGTCAGCCCCAGCATTTT. It specifies CASSAGGRQPQHF.

The DNA for the CDR3 is TGTGCCAGCAGCCCCTCGACAGGGACTGAAGCTTTCTTT. Amino acids: CASSPSTGTEAFF. V is TRBV5-4 and J is TRBJ1-1, with 7 bases that match TRBD1. The germline CDR1 and CDR2 sequences are SGHNT and YYREEE (reference sequence). Trimming at V came to 4 bases and at J to 5 bases, leaving 5 bases not matched to a gene. The CDR3 has 13 residues.

The J gene is TRBJ2-2, the V gene TRBV5-4, with D possibly matching TRBD1 (6 bases). From germline, CDR1 is SGHNT and CDR2 YYREEE (reference sequence). The CDR3 is 16 amino acids. The V gene lost 2 bases and the J gene lost 3 bases, with 14 bases spanning the gap. CDR3 in DNA: TGTGCCAGCAGCTTCAGGGGACCAATGCACACCGGGGAGCTGTTTTTT. Its translation is CASSFRGPMHTGELFF.

This clone has a handful of counts. The chain carries TRBV6-5 and TRBJ1-3; D might be TRBD1 (6 bases). Per germline, CDR1 MNHEY and CDR2 SVGAGI. The CDR3 extends over 16 amino acids. The V and J ends lost 2 bases and 4 bases respectively, with 15 bases between them. CDR3 loop: CASSYHIQGSGNTIYF. DNA of the CDR3: TGTGCCAGCAGTTACCACATACAGGGATCCGGAAACACCATATATTTT.

The chain couples TRBV4-3 to TRBJ2-3; 10 nucleotides line up with TRBD2. Germline CDR1 LGHNA, CDR2 YSLEER. This CDR3 contains 16 residues. The V segment lost 4 bases and the J segment 4 bases; nucleotides outside the gene matches: 8. In DNA form, the CDR3 reads TGCGCCAGCAGCCGAGTTCTAGCGGGGGAAGCAGATACGCAGTATTTT. Translated: CASSRVLAGEADTQYF.

The chain combines TRBV5-1 with TRBJ2-7, with D possibly matching TRBD1 (6 bases). V dropped 4 bases and J dropped 2 bases, with 13 bases sitting between them. This CDR3 spans 14 amino acids. Germline lookup yields CDR1 SGHRS and CDR2 YFSETQ. CDR3 protein: CASSGNRDPYEQYF. In DNA form, the CDR3 reads TGCGCCAGCAGCGGGAACAGGGATCCCTACGAGCAGTACTTC.